These 24 T cell receptor beta chains originate from one sample sequenced in a study of blood T cell repertoires in COVID-19. Libraries were prepared by immunoSEQ multiplex PCR; TCRdb keeps only in-frame clonotypes and omits some of them. The sample contains more than 80,000 clones, approximately 80% of which appear only once. Sequenced: peripheral blood. These receptors came from a woman of 80 years or more with active or convalescent COVID-19.

The gene calls are TRBV4-3 and TRBJ2-3, with 10 bases identical to TRBD2. Trimming at V came to 0 bases and at J to 5 bases, leaving 5 bases not matched to a gene. Germline assignment: CDR1 LGHNA and CDR2 YSLEER. The CDR3 consists of 16 residues. The CDR3 sequence is CASSQDLAGGKDTQYF. CDR3 bases: TGCGCCAGCAGCCAAGATTTAGCGGGGGGTAAAGATACGCAGTATTTT.

This clone has only a few counts. The chain recombines TRBV18 with TRBJ1-2; D not certain. The CDR3 spans 13 residues. Germline V gene lookup returns CDR1 KGHSH and CDR2 LQKENI. Trimming removed 3 bases at V and 3 bases at J, with 8 bases between. CDR3 amino acids: CASSPEQYYGYTF. CDR3 nucleotide sequence: TGTGCCAGCTCACCTGAACAGTACTATGGCTACACCTTC.

This clone was detected only once. The gene calls are TRBV19 and TRBJ1-1, with D possibly TRBD1 on 5 matching bases. This CDR3 is built from 13 residues. Germline CDR1 reads LNHDA; CDR2 reads SQIVND (reference sequence). The V end lost 5 bases, the J end lost 5 bases, and 12 bases lay between the germline ends. CDR3 sequence reads: CASSVERGTEAFF. The DNA of the CDR3 is TGTGCCAGTAGTGTCGAAAGGGGAACTGAAGCTTTCTTT.

V and J are TRBV5-8 and TRBJ1-4, with D uncertain. The V and J ends lost 4 bases and 13 bases respectively, with 8 bases between them. CDR1 SGHTS and CDR2 YDEGEE come from the germline V gene. CDR3 length: 10 residues. CDR3 in amino acids: CASSHLGLFF. In nucleotides, the CDR3 is TGTGCCAGCAGCCATCTCGGACTGTTTTTT.

This chain links TRBV5-1 with TRBJ1-1; D may be TRBD1 (5 bases). The germline V and J ends were trimmed by 0 bases and 1 base, with 13 bases remaining between them. Germline V gives CDR1 SGHRS, CDR2 YFSETQ. This CDR3 comprises 16 residues. The CDR3 protein is CASSLGSTDWNTEAFF. In DNA, the CDR3 is TGCGCCAGCAGCTTGGGATCGACAGACTGGAACACTGAAGCTTTCTTT.

This chain links TRBV28 with TRBJ2-3, with 7 bases fitting TRBD2. Unmatched junction bases numbered 5, after V lost 3 bases and J lost 2 bases. The germline V gene has CDR1 MDHEN and CDR2 SYDVKM. This CDR3 region has 15 residues. CDR3: CASSLWRDYTDTQYF. The CDR3 region has the DNA TGTGCCAGCAGTTTGTGGCGGGACTACACAGATACGCAGTATTTT.

The chain joins TRBV4-1 to TRBJ1-2, with a tentative D call TRBD1 (5 bases). This CDR3 contains 14 residues. Trimming left V 1 base short and J 8 bases short, with 14 bases between. CDR1 MGHRA and CDR2 YSYEKL come from the germline V gene. This CDR3 is CASSQGRGARGYTF. The CDR3 DNA is TGCGCCAGCAGCCAAGGGCGCGGGGCGCGAGGCTACACCTTC.

This chain joins TRBV30 and TRBJ2-1; 11 bases line up with TRBD2. Germline lookup yields CDR1 GTSNPN and CDR2 SVGIG (reference sequence). The CDR3 spans 18 residues. V shed 7 bases, J shed 1 base, and the junction held 15 bases outside the gene matches. The CDR3 DNA is TGTGCCTCCAATAAATTCGGGACTAGCGGCTTATCCTACAATGAGCAGTTCTTC. Residues: CASNKFGTSGLSYNEQFF. Looking up the rest from reference TRBV30 and TRBJ2-1 gives the full variable domain: SQTIHQWPATLVQPVGSPLSLECTVEGTSNPNLYWYRQAAGRGLQLLFYSVGIGQISSEVPQNLSASRPQDRQFILSSKKLLLSDSGFYLCASNKFGTSGLSYNEQFFGPGTRLTVL.

CDR3 nucleotide sequence: TGTGCCAGCAGTTTGGTAGGGGGCGCGGATTTCGGTCAGCCCCAGCATTTT. It yields the protein CASSLVGGADFGQPQHF. The J gene is TRBJ1-5, the V gene TRBV27, with TRBD1 identical over 7 bases. J gave up 6 bases and V 3 bases, and 14 bases lay outside the gene matches. The V gene's germline CDR1 is MNHEY and CDR2 SMNVEV (reference sequence). The CDR3 runs to 17 residues.

The rearrangement joins TRBV5-4 to TRBJ2-7; 10 bases align to TRBD1. Trimming took 0 bases from V and 3 from J; bases not matched to a gene: 6. CDR1 is SGHNT and CDR2 is YYREEE in the germline V gene (reference sequence). CDR3 length equals 16 residues. The CDR3 nucleotides read TGTGCCAGCAGCTTGGCCGGCGGGACAGGGGACTACGAGCAGTACTTC. Translated, it gives CASSLAGGTGDYEQYF.

J is TRBJ1-5 and V is TRBV28, with 8 bases fitting TRBD1. V shed 3 bases, J shed 5 bases, and the junction held 18 bases outside the gene matches. CDR1 is MDHEN, CDR2 SYDVKM, per germline. This CDR3 is 19 amino acids long. This chain's CDR3 is CASSFIRYRGSYGYQPQHF. The CDR3 DNA reads as TGTGCCAGCAGTTTTATTCGTTACAGGGGGAGCTATGGGTATCAGCCCCAGCATTTT. Full variable domain (remainder filled in from reference TRBV28 and TRBJ1-5): DVKVTQSSRYLVKRTGEKVFLECVQDMDHENMFWYRQDPGLGLRLIYFSYDVKMKEKGDIPEGYSVSREKKERFSLILESASTNQTSMYLCASSFIRYRGSYGYQPQHFGDGTRLSIL.

V usage is TRBV9 and J usage is TRBJ2-7; 10 bases match TRBD2. V was clipped by 4 bases and J by 7 bases; unmatched bases: 14. There are 16 residues in the CDR3. Germline CDR1 SGDLS, CDR2 YYNGEE. The CDR3 DNA reads TGTGCCAGCAGCTCGACAGGGAGCGGGGGGGCGGGTGAGCAGTACTTC. Its translation: CASSSTGSGGAGEQYF.

The chain carries TRBV29-1 and TRBJ2-3, with 8 bases fitting TRBD1. Germline loops: CDR1 SQVTM, CDR2 ANQGSEA. This CDR3 comprises 13 residues. V shed 7 bases, J shed 2 bases, and the junction held 5 bases outside the gene matches. The CDR3 region is CSARTGTTDTQYF. As DNA, the CDR3 is TGCAGCGCCCGGACAGGGACCACAGATACGCAGTATTTT.

J is TRBJ2-1 and V is TRBV5-1; TRBD1 matches 10 bases. The germline gives CDR1 SGHRS, CDR2 YFSETQ. The CDR3 spans 15 residues. V trimming: 4 bases; J trimming: 5 bases; junction bases outside the gene matches: 6. This chain's CDR3 is CASSTTGTGDNEQFF. CDR3 nucleotide sequence: TGCGCCAGCAGCACTACCGGGACAGGGGACAATGAGCAGTTCTTC.

DNA for the CDR3: TGTGCCAGCAGCTCTCTCGGGACAGGGTTGTCACCCCTCCACTTT. It codes for CASSSLGTGLSPLHF. The gene calls are TRBV7-2 and TRBJ1-6; the match to TRBD1 covers 9 bases. The CDR3 consists of 15 residues. Germline V gene data show CDR1 as SGHTA and CDR2 as FQGNSA. Unmatched junction bases numbered 8, after V lost 4 bases and J lost 10 bases.

This clone showed up just once. The CDR3 DNA follows: TGTGCCAGCAGATCAGGGCCCGCAGAAGCTTTCTTT. As protein: CASRSGPAEAFF. This rearrangement joins TRBV6-5 to TRBJ1-1; tentatively, D is TRBD1 (5 bases). CDR1 and CDR2 (germline): MNHEY, SVGAGI. Trimming stripped 6 bases from V and 8 bases from J, with 13 bases between. The length of the CDR3 is 12 residues.

V usage is TRBV7-9 and J usage is TRBJ2-2, with 7 bases matching TRBD1. Germline CDR1 SEHNR, CDR2 FQNEAQ (reference sequence). This CDR3 comprises 13 residues. J was trimmed by 6 bases and V by 5 bases; bases with no gene match: 3. The CDR3 DNA follows: TGTGCCAGCAGCCCTCAGGGGGCCGGGGAGCTGTTTTTT. This codes for CASSPQGAGELFF. The full variable domain, completed using reference TRBV7-9 and TRBJ2-2, is DTGVSQNPRHKITKRGQNVTFRCDPISEHNRLYWYRQTLGQGPEFLTYFQNEAQLEKSRLLSDRFSAERPKGSFSTLEIQRTEQGDSAMYLCASSPQGAGELFFGEGSRLTVL.

This rearrangement joins TRBV19 to TRBJ1-5; TRBD1 matches 8 bases. The CDR3 is 15 residues long. V shed 3 bases, J shed 7 bases, and the junction held 8 bases outside the gene matches. Germline CDR1 and CDR2: LNHDA and SQIVND (reference sequence). CDR3 nucleotide sequence: TGTGCCAGTAGTATTGGGACAGGCCAAGGACAGCCCCAGCATTTT. It encodes CASSIGTGQGQPQHF.

This sequence joins TRBV5-5 and TRBJ1-1; 8 positions match TRBD1. Per germline, CDR1 SGHKS and CDR2 YYEKEE (reference sequence). J lost 4 bases, V lost 5 bases, and 7 bases had no gene match. The CDR3 is 14 residues long. DNA for the CDR3: TGTGCCAGCAGTTCCGGGACAGGAGGCACTGAAGCTTTCTTT. This gives the protein CASSSGTGGTEAFF.

The chain joins TRBV5-1 to TRBJ2-7, with TRBD2 identical over 7 bases. J was trimmed by 0 bases and V by 0 bases; bases with no gene match: 3. This CDR3 region has 15 residues. Germline CDR1 and CDR2: SGHRS and YFSETQ. CDR3 sequence (DNA): TGCGCCAGCAGCTTGGGCCTAGCGGTCTCCTACGAGCAGTACTTC. This translates into CASSLGLAVSYEQYF. Combining the CDR3 with reference TRBV5-1 and TRBJ2-7 gives the whole variable domain KAGVTQTPRYLIKTRGQQVTLSCSPISGHRSVSWYQQTPGQGLQFLFEYFSETQRNKGNFPGRFSGRQFSNSRSEMNVSTLELGDSALYLCASSLGLAVSYEQYFGPGTRLTVT.

The V gene is TRBV5-1, the J gene TRBJ1-2, with unresolved D. This CDR3 comprises 14 residues. Trimming took 1 base from V and 3 from J, leaving 10 bases between them. Germline assignment: CDR1 SGHRS and CDR2 YFSETQ. CDR3 region: CASSLQQSDYGYTF. In DNA, the CDR3 is TGCGCCAGCAGCTTGCAACAGTCGGACTATGGCTACACCTTC.

The rearrangement links TRBV6-5 to TRBJ2-7; 7 nucleotides align to TRBD1. CDR1 MNHEY and CDR2 SVGAGI come from the germline V gene. With V trimmed by 8 bases and J by 2 bases, 0 bases remained unmatched. The CDR3 totals 11 residues. CDR3 protein: CASGTAYEQYF. In DNA, the CDR3 is TGTGCCAGCGGGACAGCCTACGAGCAGTACTTC.

The chain joins TRBV28 to TRBJ2-1; 12 bases are a match to TRBD2. Trimming at V came to 5 bases and at J to 7 bases, leaving 9 bases not matched to a gene. There are 16 residues in the CDR3. CDR1 is MDHEN, CDR2 SYDVKM, per germline. The CDR3 DNA reads TGTGCCAGCAGTACCCCTAGCGGGGGGGCCTGGAATGAGCAGTTCTTC. Its translation: CASSTPSGGAWNEQFF.

The chain is built from TRBV6-5 and TRBJ1-3; TRBD1 might be the D (6 bases). CDR1 is MNHEY and CDR2 is SVGAGI in the germline V gene. V was trimmed by 3 bases and J by 2 bases, leaving 14 bases between them. This CDR3 has 16 residues. For the CDR3, the DNA is TGTGCCAGCAGTTATCTCCAGGGGACGGCTGGAAACACCATATATTTT. Protein sequence: CASSYLQGTAGNTIYF.